This entry lists 4 T cell receptor beta chains sequenced from one sample in a study of human T cells and chemical hapten exposure. TCRdb reanalysed the RACE reads using MiXCR and keeps one entry per CDR3 protein. The repertoire consists of fewer than 150,000 distinct CDR3 sequences, with 12% occurring once and the leading ten covering 1.4%. The time point: patch test 2, 6 weeks after DPC sensitization. Specified treatment: therapeutic diphenylcyclopropenone sensitization with weekly scalp DPC. The material was whole blood, obtained in connection with sensitization to the hapten diphenylcyclopropenone (DPC). The receptors were gathered from a woman aged 45-65 years with alopecia areata. Some clones in this sample may be carry-over from other donors' samples.

This clonotype showed up just once. The chain combines TRBV7-3 with TRBJ2-2; 7 positions agree with TRBD2. CDR1 is SGHTA and CDR2 is FQGTGA in the germline V gene. The CDR3 has 16 residues. Trimming cost V 5 bases and J 8 bases; bases outside gene matches: 14. In DNA, the CDR3 is TGTGCCAGCAGCGCCTACGCAGGACTAGTCGGAGGGGAGCTGTTTTTT. The encoded protein is CASSAYAGLVGGELFF.

Many counts were recorded for this clonotype. The V call is TRBV6-5, the J call TRBJ1-2; D remains ambiguous. This CDR3 has 15 residues. The germline CDR1 and CDR2 sequences are MNHEY and SVGAGI. With 1 base removed from V and 0 bases from J, the gap between germline ends came to 9 bases. CDR3 in amino acids: CASSYFSRANYGYTF. The CDR3 region has the DNA TGTGCCAGCAGTTACTTCAGCAGAGCTAACTATGGCTACACCTTC.

The table lists this clonotype with a few counts. CDR3 DNA sequence: TGTGCCAGCAGCCAGAGACAGGGGGAGAAGTACTTC. Its translation: CASSQRQGEKYF. The chain recombines TRBV11-3 with TRBJ2-7, with TRBD1 matching 9 bases. The V segment lost 5 bases and the J segment 11 bases; nucleotides outside the gene matches: 7. The CDR3 contains 12 residues. The germline V gene has CDR1 SGHNT and CDR2 YENEEA. The full variable domain, in which reference TRBV11-3 and TRBJ2-7 provide the parts outside the CDR3, is EAGVVQSPRYKIIEKKQPVAFWCNPISGHNTLYWYLQNLGQGPELLIRYENEEAVDDSQLPKDRFSAERLKGVDSTLKIQPAELGDSAVYLCASSQRQGEKYFGPGTRLTVT.

This clonotype was found many times. The chain recombines TRBV5-1 with TRBJ2-7; 11 bases fit TRBD2. CDR1 SGHRS and CDR2 YFSETQ come from the germline V gene. V was pared by 7 bases and J by 3 bases, with 6 bases of the junction left unmatched. This CDR3 spans 14 amino acids. Here the CDR3 DNA reads TGCGCCAGCTCCGAGACTAGCGGGAACTACGAGCAGTACTTC. It codes for CASSETSGNYEQYF.